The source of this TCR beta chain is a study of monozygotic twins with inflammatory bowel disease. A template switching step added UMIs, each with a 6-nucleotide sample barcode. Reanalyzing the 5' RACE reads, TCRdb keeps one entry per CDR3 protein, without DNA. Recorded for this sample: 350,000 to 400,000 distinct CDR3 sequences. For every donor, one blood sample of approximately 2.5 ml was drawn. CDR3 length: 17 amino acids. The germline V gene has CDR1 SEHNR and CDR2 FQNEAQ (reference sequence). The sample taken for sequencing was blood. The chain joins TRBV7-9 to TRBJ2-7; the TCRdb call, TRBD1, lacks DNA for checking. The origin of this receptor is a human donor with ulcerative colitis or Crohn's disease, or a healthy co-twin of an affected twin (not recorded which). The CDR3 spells CASSLGTGGRVSYEQYF.